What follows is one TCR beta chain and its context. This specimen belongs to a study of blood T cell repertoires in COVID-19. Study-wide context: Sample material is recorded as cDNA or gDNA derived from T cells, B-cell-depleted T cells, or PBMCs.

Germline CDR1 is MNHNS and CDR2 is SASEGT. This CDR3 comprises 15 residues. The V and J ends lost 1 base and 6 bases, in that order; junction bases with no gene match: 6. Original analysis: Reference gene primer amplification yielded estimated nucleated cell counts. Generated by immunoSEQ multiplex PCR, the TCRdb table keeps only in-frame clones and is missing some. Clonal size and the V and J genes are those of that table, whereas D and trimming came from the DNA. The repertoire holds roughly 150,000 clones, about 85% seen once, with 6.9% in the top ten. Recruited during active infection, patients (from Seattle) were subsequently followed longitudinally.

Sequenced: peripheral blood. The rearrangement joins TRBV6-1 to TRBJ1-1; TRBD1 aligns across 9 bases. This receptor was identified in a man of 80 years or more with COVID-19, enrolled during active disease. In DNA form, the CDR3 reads TGTGCCAGCAGTGAAGGAACAGGGGGCAGTTCTGAAGCTTTCTTT. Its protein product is CASSEGTGGSSEAFF.